The 23 T cell receptor beta chains reported below all come from one sample, sequenced in a study of T cells in Graves' hyperthyroidism and ophthalmopathy. TCR beta CDR3 region amplification was performed from RNA transcripts. TCR CDR3 underwent first-round RT-PCR with the HTBI primer set. MiXCR was run by TCRdb on the multiplex PCR reads, yielding one entry per CDR3 protein. The data show 270,000 or so distinct CDR3 sequences, around 15% seen once. Sequenced material: blood. All receptors come from a woman in her forties or fifties with Graves' hyperthyroidism that later progressed to Graves' ophthalmopathy.

This clonotype was observed many times. CDR3 nucleotide sequence: TGTGCCAGCAGCTTAGGTCGCCGGGGGCGCGGAGAGACCCAGTACTTC. Amino acids: CASSLGRRGRGETQYF. This chain connects TRBV7-2 to TRBJ2-5; D may be TRBD1 or TRBD2 (6 bases each). The CDR3 spans 16 residues. Trimming left V 1 base short and J 4 bases short, with 16 bases between. From germline, CDR1 is SGHTA and CDR2 FQGNSA.

This clonotype occurred a few times. This chain uses TRBV9 with TRBJ1-5; D call uncertain. Per the germline V gene, CDR1 is SGDLS and CDR2 is YYNGEE. The CDR3 length is 15 residues. Trimming left V 2 bases short and J 4 bases short, with 13 bases between. CDR3 nucleotide sequence: TGTGCCAGCAGCGTCTTCCCGGGGTTAAATCAGCCCCAGCATTTT. Amino acids: CASSVFPGLNQPQHF.

This clonotype was seen at least ten times. The chain joins TRBV3-1 to TRBJ2-4; D is perhaps TRBD1 (6 bases). CDR3 length: 14 residues. Germline V gene lookup returns CDR1 LGHDT and CDR2 YNNKEL (reference sequence). V was cut by 5 bases and J by 2 bases, with 10 bases left in between. CDR3 bases: TGTGCCAGCAGCGAAGGGGGAACCAAAAACATTCAGTACTTC. This gives the protein CASSEGGTKNIQYF. The complete variable domain, with remaining parts taken from reference TRBV3-1 and TRBJ2-4, reads DTAVSQTPKYLVTQMGNDKSIKCEQNLGHDTMYWYKQDSKKFLKIMFSYNNKELIINETVPNRFSPKSPDKAHLNLHINSLELGDSAVYFCASSEGGTKNIQYFGAGTRLSVL.

This clonotype was detected ten times or more. This chain uses TRBV7-2 with TRBJ1-2; 9 positions agree with TRBD1. The V segment lost 6 bases and the J segment 8 bases; nucleotides outside the gene matches: 13. Germline CDR1 reads SGHTA; CDR2 reads FQGNSA. CDR3 size: 15 residues. CDR3 region: CASRFGGRTGEGYTF. CDR3 nucleotide sequence: TGTGCCAGCAGATTCGGAGGACGGACAGGGGAGGGCTACACCTTC.

This clonotype was counted ten times or more. This chain links TRBV25-1 with TRBJ1-5; the D gene is possibly TRBD1 (6 bases). Per the germline V gene, CDR1 is MGHDK and CDR2 is SYGVNS. The germline V and J ends were trimmed by 2 bases and 4 bases, with 12 bases remaining between them. This CDR3 contains 15 residues. CDR3 in amino acids: CASSEGRGTNQPQHF. CDR3 nucleotide sequence: TGTGCCAGCAGTGAAGGGCGAGGGACAAATCAGCCCCAGCATTTT.

In this sample, this clonotype turned up many times. The rearrangement links TRBV5-1 to TRBJ1-4; D gene uncertain. CDR3 length: 15 residues. Germline CDR1 SGHRS, CDR2 YFSETQ. V was cut by 6 bases and J by 1 base, with 13 bases left in between. CDR3 loop: CASTHNLGTNEKLFF. CDR3 in DNA: TGCGCCAGCACCCATAACCTGGGAACTAATGAAAAACTGTTTTTT.

The sample holds many counts of this clonotype. This chain links TRBV3-1 with TRBJ2-7; tentatively, D is TRBD1 (5 bases). Trimming removed 3 bases from V and 4 bases from J, with 13 bases in between. CDR1 and CDR2 (germline): LGHDT, YNNKEL (reference sequence). This CDR3 has 14 residues. Here the CDR3 DNA reads TGTGCCAGCAGCCAGGGGCTGACATCGTACGAGCAGTACTTC. Amino acids: CASSQGLTSYEQYF.

This clonotype appeared many times. The chain is built from TRBV7-2 and TRBJ2-5; D remains unclear. This CDR3 is built from 13 residues. The germline gives CDR1 SGHTA, CDR2 FQGNSA. V lost 2 bases and J lost 7, with 11 bases in between. CDR3 sequence: CASSLTWARTQYF. The CDR3 nucleotides are TGTGCCAGCAGCTTAACTTGGGCACGGACCCAGTACTTC. The entire variable domain, with the rest obtained from reference TRBV7-2 and TRBJ2-5, is as follows: GAGVSQSPSNKVTEKGKDVELRCDPISGHTALYWYRQSLGQGLEFLIYFQGNSAPDKSGLPSDRFSAERTGGSVSTLTIQRTQQEDSAVYLCASSLTWARTQYFGPGTRLLVL.

There are many counts of this clonotype. This rearrangement joins TRBV7-2 to TRBJ2-7; TRBD2 matches at 9 bases. The V gene end was trimmed by 5 bases and the J gene end by 4 bases; junction bases not matched to a gene: 12. The CDR3 length is 16 residues. The V gene's germline CDR1 is SGHTA and CDR2 FQGNSA. The DNA for the CDR3 is TGTGCCAGCAGCCAAGGGCTAGCGGGATTCGGTTACGAGCAGTACTTC. Residues: CASSQGLAGFGYEQYF. The full variable domain, in which reference TRBV7-2 and TRBJ2-7 provide the parts outside the CDR3, is GAGVSQSPSNKVTEKGKDVELRCDPISGHTALYWYRQSLGQGLEFLIYFQGNSAPDKSGLPSDRFSAERTGGSVSTLTIQRTQQEDSAVYLCASSQGLAGFGYEQYFGPGTRLTVT.

Many counts were recorded for this clonotype. The V gene is TRBV6-1, the J gene TRBJ1-1; D is unclear. With 3 bases removed from V and 8 bases from J, the gap between germline ends came to 16 bases. Germline V lookup: CDR1 MNHNS, CDR2 SASEGT. The CDR3 is 14 residues long. The CDR3 loop reads CASSDSVLSIEAFF. CDR3 coding DNA: TGTGCCAGCAGTGATAGTGTCCTAAGTATAGAAGCTTTCTTT.

The chain links TRBV30 to TRBJ2-4, with 11 bases lining up with TRBD2. J was trimmed by 0 bases and V by 3 bases; bases with no gene match: 13. The CDR3 consists of 19 residues. The germline CDR1 and CDR2 sequences are GTSNPN and SVGIG (reference sequence). CDR3 loop: CAWSSKFLAGGLAKNIQYF. The CDR3 DNA reads TGTGCCTGGAGCTCCAAATTTCTAGCGGGAGGTTTAGCCAAAAACATTCAGTACTTC. The full variable domain, completed using reference TRBV30 and TRBJ2-4, is SQTIHQWPATLVQPVGSPLSLECTVEGTSNPNLYWYRQAAGRGLQLLFYSVGIGQISSEVPQNLSASRPQDRQFILSSKKLLLSDSGFYLCAWSSKFLAGGLAKNIQYFGAGTRLSVL.

This clonotype was detected many times. The J gene is TRBJ2-7, the V gene TRBV2, with D perhaps matching TRBD1 (5 bases). The length of the CDR3 is 14 residues. CDR1 is SNHLY, CDR2 FYNNEI, per germline. V was pared by 3 bases and J by 2 bases, with 11 bases between. CDR3 in DNA: TGTGCCAGCAGTGACACCGCAGGGCCCTACGAGCAGTACTTC. It is translated as CASSDTAGPYEQYF.

At least ten counts were recorded for this clonotype. The V call is TRBV27, the J call TRBJ1-5; 8 positions agree with TRBD1. Looked up from germline, CDR1 is MNHEY and CDR2 is SMNVEV (reference sequence). Losses at the gene ends were 3 bases for V and 6 bases for J; bases not matched to a gene: 4. CDR3 length equals 14 residues. DNA of the CDR3: TGTGCCAGCAGTTTTTCAGGGGGCGGTCAGCCCCAGCATTTT. Amino acids: CASSFSGGGQPQHF.

This clonotype was seen many times. The chain combines TRBV20-1 with TRBJ2-7; 7 bases align to TRBD1. The CDR3 extends over 13 amino acids. Germline assignment: CDR1 DFQATT and CDR2 SNEGSKA (reference sequence). The trim removed 1 base at V and 3 bases at J, leaving 3 bases unmatched. CDR3 region: CSARARTGYEQYF. The CDR3 nucleotides read TGCAGTGCTAGAGCCCGGACAGGCTACGAGCAGTACTTC.

This clonotype was counted only a few times. This may be a read error, as it is one base from a much larger clone. The J gene is TRBJ1-1, the V gene TRBV11-2, with 7 nucleotides matching TRBD1. The V gene's germline CDR1 is SGHAT and CDR2 FQNNGV. The V gene end was trimmed by 8 bases and the J gene end by 4 bases; junction bases not matched to a gene: 19. This CDR3 is 17 amino acids long. The CDR3, as DNA: TGTGCCAGCGGCCCCCGGACAGGCGTCTTACTCCTCACTGAAGCTTTCTTT. Encoded protein: CASGPRTGVLLLTEAFF.

This clonotype was seen many times. V and J are TRBV12-3 or TRBV12-4 and TRBJ2-1; D is unclear. V shed 1 base and J shed 0 bases, with 4 bases lying between them. The CDR3 is 14 residues long. The CDR3 loop reads CASSLVSSYNEQFF. CDR3 DNA sequence: TGTGCCAGCAGTTTAGTGAGCTCCTACAATGAGCAGTTCTTC.

This clonotype showed up just a few times. This chain joins TRBV4-1 and TRBJ1-6; 9 nucleotides match TRBD1. The ends lost 3 bases at V and 11 bases at J; junction bases unmatched: 5. CDR3 length: 14 amino acids. Looked up from germline, CDR1 is MGHRA and CDR2 is YSYEKL. DNA of the CDR3: TGCGCCAGCAGCCACCCGGGACAGGGTGCACCCCTCCACTTT. It translates to CASSHPGQGAPLHF.

Many counts were recorded for this clonotype. The rearrangement joins TRBV7-9 to TRBJ2-4; TRBD1 agrees at 10 bases. The V gene's germline CDR1 is SEHNR and CDR2 FQNEAQ (reference sequence). The trim removed 1 base at V and 6 bases at J, leaving 9 bases unmatched. CDR3 length equals 17 residues. The CDR3: CASSLGDRGREGNIQYF. CDR3 bases: TGTGCCAGCAGCTTAGGTGACAGGGGGCGCGAGGGAAACATTCAGTACTTC. The full variable domain, in which reference TRBV7-9 and TRBJ2-4 provide the parts outside the CDR3, is DTGVSQNPRHKITKRGQNVTFRCDPISEHNRLYWYRQTLGQGPEFLTYFQNEAQLEKSRLLSDRFSAERPKGSFSTLEIQRTEQGDSAMYLCASSLGDRGREGNIQYFGAGTRLSVL.

The sample holds many counts of this clonotype. The chain is built from TRBV6-1 and TRBJ1-2, with TRBD1 as a possible D gene (5 bases). Germline values: CDR1 MNHNS, CDR2 SASEGT. The CDR3 runs to 12 residues. V lost 5 bases and J 5 bases, leaving 9 bases between the germline ends. CDR3 amino acids: CASSYGGYGYTF. For the CDR3, the DNA is TGTGCCAGCAGTTATGGGGGGTATGGCTACACCTTC.

This clonotype appeared many times. The V and J genes are TRBV6-1 and TRBJ1-6, with 7 bases fitting TRBD1. Trimming at V came to 5 bases and at J to 10 bases, leaving 11 bases not matched to a gene. Germline CDR1 reads MNHNS; CDR2 reads SASEGT. The CDR3 loop spans 15 amino acids. The CDR3 loop is CASSLGQTRGSPLHF. The DNA of the CDR3 is TGTGCCAGCAGTTTGGGACAGACCCGGGGGTCACCCCTCCACTTT.

Many counts were recorded for this clonotype. CDR3 bases: TGTGCCAGCAGTGACCAGGGGGCATTAAACGGGGAGCTGTTTTTT. This codes for CASSDQGALNGELFF. The chain carries TRBV2 and TRBJ2-2; 8 positions match TRBD1. CDR1 is SNHLY and CDR2 is FYNNEI in the germline V gene. The CDR3 totals 15 residues. V was clipped by 3 bases and J by 7 bases; unmatched bases: 7.

This clonotype was seen repeatedly, ten times or more. The rearrangement links TRBV6-1 to TRBJ2-5; tentatively, D is TRBD2 (6 bases). Trimming cost V 6 bases and J 7 bases, with 9 bases left between them. The CDR3 length is 11 residues. Per germline, CDR1 MNHNS and CDR2 SASEGT. The CDR3 here is CASRTGGTQYF. In DNA form, the CDR3 reads TGTGCCAGCAGGACCGGGGGGACCCAGTACTTC.

This clonotype has at least ten counts. The rearrangement links TRBV2 to TRBJ2-7, with 8 bases aligning to TRBD2. Germline V CDR1 and CDR2: SNHLY, FYNNEI. This CDR3 contains 14 residues. With 8 bases clipped from V and 1 base from J, the junction kept 7 bases outside the gene matches. CDR3 DNA: TGTGCCAGCTTAGAGCGGGAGACTTCCTACGAGCAGTACTTC. It specifies CASLERETSYEQYF.